This T cell receptor (beta chain) was recovered during a study of T-cell reconstitution after alpha-beta-depleted transplantation in children. For TCRbeta, the library was prepared with unique molecular identifiers. TCRdb used MiXCR to reprocess the PCR reads, holding one entry per CDR3 protein. In the table there are about 500,000 distinct CDR3 sequences, about 33% of which are singletons. This clonotype was detected a few times. Germline V CDR1 and CDR2: SGHTA, FQGNSA. V was pared by 0 bases and J by 4 bases, with 10 bases between. This CDR3 has 15 residues. This specimen consisted of PBMCs from the stem cell graft donor, obtained from the stem cell graft. The sequence derives from a human donor who donated a stem cell graft to a child with aplastic anemia. The rearrangement uses TRBV7-2 and TRBJ2-1; possible D gene TRBD2, 6 bases. The CDR3 protein is CASSLALARYNEQFF. As DNA, the CDR3 is TGTGCCAGCAGCTTAGCACTAGCCAGGTACAATGAGCAGTTCTTC.